One sample yielded the 26 T cell receptor beta chains listed below, sequenced in a study of T cell changes during pregnancy in multiple sclerosis (dated by TCRdb to about 2019). The method behind the library was the immunoSEQ multiplex PCR assay. TCRdb stores this immuneACCESS table with in-frame sequences only. Part of the clones is absent; in the studies checked, under half of the shortfall reflects unresolved V genes, and no reason is known for the rest. A total of about 40,000 clones appear in this sample, 85% to 95% of them only once. The ten biggest clones cover roughly 0.67% of the sample. Sequencing was performed on CD4+ T cells from peripheral blood mononuclear cells, taken in the third trimester of pregnancy. These receptors were obtained from a female donor with multiple sclerosis, enrolled in a pregnancy study.

This clone was counted a single time. The J gene is TRBJ2-7, the V gene TRBV6-1; no definite D call. Trimming shortened V by 0 bases and J by 3 bases, and 12 bases separated the two germline ends. The CDR3 has 15 residues. The germline CDR1 and CDR2 sequences are MNHNS and SASEGT. This CDR3 reads CASSEALGVFYEQYF. For the CDR3, the DNA is TGTGCCAGCAGTGAAGCGCTCGGAGTCTTCTACGAGCAGTACTTC.

The genes are TRBV15 and TRBJ1-5; tentative D call: TRBD1 (5 bases). Trimming shortened V by 0 bases and J by 0 bases, and 12 bases separated the two germline ends. CDR1 and CDR2 from the germline V gene are LNHNV and YYDKDF (reference sequence). The CDR3 is made up of 17 amino acids. CDR3 sequence reads: CATSREGWGDSNQPQHF. The CDR3 nucleotides read TGTGCCACCAGCAGAGAGGGTTGGGGGGATAGCAATCAGCCCCAGCATTTT.

The chain is built from TRBV18 and TRBJ2-1, with 14 positions matching TRBD2. Germline V gene data show CDR1 as KGHSH and CDR2 as LQKENI. This CDR3 is 16 amino acids long. The junction had 3 bases not matched to a gene; V was cut back by 2 bases and J by 6 bases. The CDR3 loop is CASSPGGLAGGNEQFF. CDR3 DNA sequence: TGTGCCAGCTCACCAGGAGGACTAGCGGGAGGCAATGAGCAGTTCTTC.

The chain joins TRBV7-6 to TRBJ1-2, with a weak D call TRBD1 (5 bases). The V gene lost 6 bases and the J gene lost 2 bases, with 19 bases spanning the gap. This CDR3 spans 16 amino acids. Germline assignment: CDR1 SGHVS and CDR2 FNYEAQ. CDR3 DNA: TGTGCCAGCAGATCGTTGGGGGGACGGAAAAACTATGGCTACACCTTC. Translation: CASRSLGGRKNYGYTF.

J is TRBJ1-5 and V is TRBV30; maybe TRBD1 (5 bases). This CDR3 contains 13 residues. V shed 3 bases and J shed 4 bases, with 10 bases lying between them. Per germline, CDR1 GTSNPN and CDR2 SVGIG (reference sequence). The CDR3 loop is CAWRQELNQPQHF. As DNA, the CDR3 is TGTGCCTGGAGACAGGAGCTAAATCAGCCCCAGCATTTT.

The chain is built from TRBV7-7 and TRBJ2-2, with 10 bases matching TRBD1. This CDR3 has 15 amino acids. Germline CDR1 SSHAT, CDR2 FNYEAQ (reference sequence). Trimming at V came to 5 bases and at J to 6 bases, leaving 6 bases not matched to a gene. The CDR3 DNA reads TGTGCCAGCAGCCCGGACAGGGGGGGCTCCGGGGAGCTGTTTTTT. Translating gives CASSPDRGGSGELFF.

The chain's CDR3 is CASSVSGTGIGGELFF. For the CDR3, the DNA is TGTGCCAGCAGCGTTTCCGGGACAGGGATCGGCGGGGAGCTGTTTTTT. The chain uses TRBV9 and TRBJ1-3, with 9 nucleotides matching TRBD1. The J call may be wrong; the DNA end is better matched by TRBJ2-2. The CDR3 length is 16 residues. The germline V gene encodes CDR1 SGDLS and CDR2 YYNGEE.

The chain has TRBV27 and TRBJ2-5, with a tentative D call TRBD2 (5 bases). The CDR3 loop spans 15 amino acids. With 2 bases removed from V and 5 bases from J, the gap between germline ends came to 15 bases. Per germline, CDR1 MNHEY and CDR2 SMNVEV (reference sequence). CDR3 nucleotides: TGTGCCAGCAGTTTAAGTGGGAGAGGTTGGGAGACCCAGTACTTC. Amino acid sequence: CASSLSGRGWETQYF.

The rearrangement links TRBV6-6 to TRBJ1-2; 8 bases map to TRBD1. With 6 bases clipped from V and 9 bases from J, the junction kept 9 bases outside the gene matches. This CDR3 has 13 residues. Germline V gene sequence: CDR1 MNHNY, CDR2 SVGAGI (reference sequence). The CDR3 nucleotides are TGTGCCAGCAGGCCCGGACAGGGAATTCGCTACACCTTC. It translates to CASRPGQGIRYTF.

This chain connects TRBV4-2 to TRBJ2-5, with D possibly TRBD2 on 5 matching bases. V lost 5 bases and J 5 bases, leaving 21 bases between the germline ends. This CDR3 is built from 16 residues. The germline CDR1 and CDR2 sequences are LGHNA and YNFKEQ. CDR3 DNA: TGTGCCAGCAGCACCCGGACTGCTACTGAACCCGAGACCCAGTACTTC. This sequence encodes CASSTRTATEPETQYF.

V gene TRBV5-4 combines with J gene TRBJ1-2; 10 bases line up with TRBD1. The CDR3 loop spans 14 amino acids. J gave up 5 bases and V 5 bases, and 6 bases lay outside the gene matches. Per the germline V gene, CDR1 is SGHNT and CDR2 is YYREEE (reference sequence). For the CDR3, the DNA is TGTGCCAGCAGGGCGACAGGGGGCACTTATGGCTACACCTTC. This translates into CASRATGGTYGYTF.

V is TRBV5-4 and J is TRBJ2-1; TRBD2 matches at 7 bases. Germline CDR1 and CDR2: SGHNT and YYREEE (reference sequence). The CDR3 consists of 15 residues. J gave up 7 bases and V 4 bases, and 11 bases lay outside the gene matches. CDR3 region: CASSAKVGGDNEQFF. CDR3 nucleotides: TGTGCCAGCAGCGCTAAGGTGGGAGGGGATAATGAGCAGTTCTTC. The variable domain in full, with the rest retrieved from reference TRBV5-4 and TRBJ2-1, is ETGVTQSPTHLIKTRGQQVTLRCSSQSGHNTVSWYQQALGQGPQFIFQYYREEENGRGNFPPRFSGLQFPNYSSELNVNALELDDSALYLCASSAKVGGDNEQFFGPGTRLTVL.

The chain carries TRBV2 and TRBJ1-5; the match to TRBD1 covers 7 bases. The CDR3 loop spans 15 amino acids. CDR1 is SNHLY and CDR2 is FYNNEI in the germline V gene. Trimming at V came to 5 bases and at J to 7 bases, leaving 11 bases not matched to a gene. This chain's CDR3 is CASSLRTTGYQPQHF. The CDR3, as DNA: TGTGCCAGCAGTCTACGAACGACAGGGTACCAGCCCCAGCATTTT.

The chain joins TRBV30 to TRBJ1-4, with D possibly being TRBD1 (6 bases). The germline gives CDR1 GTSNPN, CDR2 SVGIG (reference sequence). The ends were cut back, 5 bases at V and 3 bases at J, with 16 bases in the middle. CDR3 length: 15 amino acids. The CDR3 sequence: CAWGTGIGANEKLFF. The CDR3 DNA follows: TGTGCCTGGGGAACAGGGATCGGGGCTAATGAAAAACTGTTTTTT.

The chain recombines TRBV5-1 with TRBJ2-1, with D uncertain. The CDR3 contains 16 residues. V lost 5 bases, J lost 1 base, and 16 bases lay in between. CDR1 is SGHRS and CDR2 is YFSETQ in the germline V gene. CDR3 amino acids: CASSFGLEWSYNEQFF. The CDR3 nucleotides are TGCGCCAGCAGTTTTGGTTTGGAGTGGTCCTACAATGAGCAGTTCTTC.

This rearrangement joins TRBV28 to TRBJ2-5; D perhaps matches TRBD2 (6 bases). CDR3 length equals 15 residues. The V end lost 7 bases, the J end lost 5 bases, and 20 bases lay between the germline ends. Germline CDR1 is MDHEN and CDR2 is SYDVKM. CDR3 residues: CASTRGAGWGETQYF. The DNA for the CDR3 is TGTGCCAGCACCCGAGGGGCGGGGTGGGGGGAGACCCAGTACTTC.

The chain links TRBV27 to TRBJ2-3; D possibly corresponds to TRBD2 (5 bases). Germline V gives CDR1 MNHEY, CDR2 SMNVEV (reference sequence). The CDR3 has 15 amino acids. V was shortened by 7 bases and J by 3 bases, with 17 bases between the two germline ends. DNA for the CDR3: TGTGCCAGCACCCTGTCGGCGCGCGGGACAGATACGCAGTATTTT. Translating it yields CASTLSARGTDTQYF.

The rearrangement links TRBV27 to TRBJ2-7; D is ambiguous. Trimming shortened V by 1 base and J by 2 bases, and 12 bases separated the two germline ends. Germline V gene sequence: CDR1 MNHEY, CDR2 SMNVEV (reference sequence). The CDR3 runs to 15 residues. The CDR3 spells CASSLYASAPYEQYF. CDR3 sequence (DNA): TGTGCCAGCAGTTTATACGCCAGTGCCCCCTACGAGCAGTACTTC.

The chain combines TRBV21-1 with TRBJ1-5; the table gives TRBD1 as D, unverified against the DNA. TRBV21-1 is annotated as a pseudogene. The CDR3 contains 18 residues. DNA of the CDR3: TGTGCCAGGACCAAAAGGCCGGGCCACAGGCCGTTTCATCAGCCCCAGCATTTT. It is translated as CARTKRPGHRPFHQPQHF.

V gene TRBV19 combines with J gene TRBJ1-1; 7 nucleotides agree with TRBD1. The trim removed 7 bases at V and 0 bases at J, leaving 14 bases unmatched. This CDR3 is built from 17 residues. Germline V lookup: CDR1 LNHDA, CDR2 SQIVND (reference sequence). Here the CDR3 DNA reads TGTGCCAGTAACCTGGGGACAGACGGGGGGGTGAACACTGAAGCTTTCTTT. Its translation: CASNLGTDGGVNTEAFF.

The V and J genes are TRBV30 and TRBJ1-2; tentatively, D is TRBD1 (5 bases). Trimming removed 5 bases at V and 4 bases at J, with 11 bases between. CDR3 length equals 12 residues. Germline CDR1 is GTSNPN and CDR2 is SVGIG (reference sequence). CDR3 coding DNA: TGTGCCTGGGGAGACAGAACCTATGGCTACACCTTC. This gives the protein CAWGDRTYGYTF.

The rearrangement links TRBV6-5 to TRBJ1-1; 7 bases align to TRBD1. The CDR3 extends over 14 amino acids. The germline V gene has CDR1 MNHEY and CDR2 SVGAGI. V gave up 5 bases and J gave up 4 bases; unmatched junction bases: 7. CDR3 residues: CASSMGQWSTEAFF. The CDR3 region has the DNA TGTGCCAGCAGTATGGGACAGTGGAGCACTGAAGCTTTCTTT.

The V gene is TRBV15, the J gene TRBJ1-5; D is perhaps TRBD1 (5 bases). This CDR3 is 14 amino acids long. V lost 3 bases and J 6 bases, leaving 12 bases between the germline ends. Germline CDR1 is LNHNV and CDR2 is YYDKDF (reference sequence). The CDR3 bases are TGTGCCACCAGCAGTGGGGGGGGTAGTCAGCCCCAGCATTTT. Protein sequence: CATSSGGGSQPQHF.

The J gene is TRBJ1-5, the V gene TRBV7-9, with 8 positions matching TRBD1. J was trimmed by 5 bases and V by 3 bases; bases with no gene match: 6. Germline lookup yields CDR1 SEHNR and CDR2 FQNEAQ (reference sequence). The CDR3 spans 15 residues. The CDR3: CASSFGQGADQPQHF. CDR3 nucleotides: TGTGCCAGCAGCTTCGGGCAGGGGGCGGATCAGCCCCAGCATTTT.

The chain joins TRBV2 to TRBJ1-4; possible D gene TRBD1, 5 bases. Trimming left V 6 bases short and J 6 bases short, with 14 bases between. Per germline, CDR1 SNHLY and CDR2 FYNNEI. This CDR3 spans 14 amino acids. As DNA, the CDR3 is TGTGCCAGCAGCGCTTACCTGACAGATGAAAAACTGTTTTTT. It is translated as CASSAYLTDEKLFF.

The rearrangement uses TRBV7-9 and TRBJ2-3, with 9 bases identical to TRBD1. The CDR3 totals 15 residues. V lost 4 bases to trimming and J lost 1 base; unmatched junction nucleotides: 3. Per germline, CDR1 SEHNR and CDR2 FQNEAQ (reference sequence). For the CDR3, the DNA is TGTGCCAGCAGCTATCGACAGGGGGGCACAGATACGCAGTATTTT. Translated, it gives CASSYRQGGTDTQYF.